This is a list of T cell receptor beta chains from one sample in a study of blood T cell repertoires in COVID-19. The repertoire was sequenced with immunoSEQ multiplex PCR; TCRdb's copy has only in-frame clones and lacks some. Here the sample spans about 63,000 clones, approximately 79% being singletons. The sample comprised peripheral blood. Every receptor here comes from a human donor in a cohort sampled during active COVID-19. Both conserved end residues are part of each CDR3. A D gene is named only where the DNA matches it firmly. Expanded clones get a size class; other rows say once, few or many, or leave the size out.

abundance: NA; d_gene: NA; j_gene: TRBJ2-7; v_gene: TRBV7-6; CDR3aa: CASSLIRATWGGYEQYF; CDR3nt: TGTGCCAGCAGCTTGATTAGGGCAACCTGGGGAGGCTACGAGCAGTACTTC
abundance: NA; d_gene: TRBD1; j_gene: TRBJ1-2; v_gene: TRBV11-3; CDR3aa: CASSRTTGEDDYGYTF; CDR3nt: TGTGCCAGCAGCCGAACGACAGGGGAAGACGACTATGGCTACACCTTC
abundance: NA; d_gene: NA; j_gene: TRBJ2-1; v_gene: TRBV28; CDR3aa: CASSLRGGSKGEQFF; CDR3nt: TGTGCCAGCAGTTTGAGGGGGGGAAGCAAGGGTGAGCAGTTCTTC
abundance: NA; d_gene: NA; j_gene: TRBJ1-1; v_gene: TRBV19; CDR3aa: CASRATGVNGVVF; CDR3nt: TGTGCCAGTAGGGCGACCGGGGTGAACGGCGTTGTCTTT
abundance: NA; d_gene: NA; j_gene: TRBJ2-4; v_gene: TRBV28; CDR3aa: CASSLRTGTPAIQYF; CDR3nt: TGTGCCAGCAGTTTAAGGACCGGGACACCAGCTATTCAGTACTTC
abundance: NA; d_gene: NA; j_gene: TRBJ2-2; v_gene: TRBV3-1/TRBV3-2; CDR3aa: CASSQRQGIPGELFF; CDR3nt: TGTGCCAGCAGCCAAAGGCAGGGAATTCCCGGGGAGCTGTTTTTT
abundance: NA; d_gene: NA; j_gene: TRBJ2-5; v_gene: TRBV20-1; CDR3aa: CSSRPQETQYF; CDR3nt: TGCAGCAGCAGGCCCCAGGAGACCCAGTACTTC
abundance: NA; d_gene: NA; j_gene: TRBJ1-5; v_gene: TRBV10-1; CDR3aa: CASSGAIAGSGQPQHF; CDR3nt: TGCGCCAGCAGTGGGGCCATCGCGGGGAGCGGTCAGCCCCAGCATTTT
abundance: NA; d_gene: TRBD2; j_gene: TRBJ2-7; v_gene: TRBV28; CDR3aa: CASSLGGISSYEQYF; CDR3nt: TGTGCCAGCAGTTTGGGAGGGATAAGCTCCTACGAGCAGTACTTC
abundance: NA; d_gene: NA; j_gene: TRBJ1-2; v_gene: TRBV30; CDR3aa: CAWSTNTGYGYTF; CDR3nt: TGTGCCTGGTCTACGAATACAGGGTATGGCTACACCTTC
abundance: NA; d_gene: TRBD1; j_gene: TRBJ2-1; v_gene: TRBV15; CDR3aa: CATSRGLTQGANNEQFF; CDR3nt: TGTGCCACCAGCAGAGGTTTGACGCAGGGGGCAAACAATGAGCAGTTCTTC
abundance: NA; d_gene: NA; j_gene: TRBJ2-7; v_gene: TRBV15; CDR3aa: CATSGEAQGYEQYF; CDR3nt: TGTGCCACCAGCGGGGAAGCTCAGGGTTACGAGCAGTACTTC
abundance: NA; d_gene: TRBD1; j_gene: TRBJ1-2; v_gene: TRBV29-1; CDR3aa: CSVDVTGDGYTF; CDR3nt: TGCAGCGTTGACGTAACAGGGGACGGCTACACCTTC
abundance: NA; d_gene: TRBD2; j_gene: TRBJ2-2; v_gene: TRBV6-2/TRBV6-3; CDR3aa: CASSYPRGSGGTNTGELFF; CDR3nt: TGTGCCAGCAGTTACCCGCGAGGGAGCGGGGGGACCAACACCGGGGAGCTGTTTTTT
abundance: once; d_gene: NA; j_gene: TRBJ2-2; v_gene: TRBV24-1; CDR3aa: CAASGRENTGELFF; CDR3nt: TGTGCCGCCTCCGGGCGGGAGAACACCGGGGAGCTGTTTTTT
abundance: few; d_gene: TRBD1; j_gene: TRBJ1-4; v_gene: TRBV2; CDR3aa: CASVRQGRNEKLFF; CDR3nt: TGTGCCAGCGTAAGACAGGGGCGAAATGAAAAACTGTTTTTT
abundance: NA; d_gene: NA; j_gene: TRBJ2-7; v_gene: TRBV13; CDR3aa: CASSHPSSYEQYF; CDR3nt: TGTGCCAGCAGCCATCCGAGCTCCTACGAGCAGTACTTC
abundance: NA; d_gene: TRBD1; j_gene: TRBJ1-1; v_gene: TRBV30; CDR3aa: CAWSHTGGTEAFF; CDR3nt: TGTGCCTGGAGCCATACAGGGGGCACTGAAGCTTTCTTT
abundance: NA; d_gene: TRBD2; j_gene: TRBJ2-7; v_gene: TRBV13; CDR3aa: CASRTSGGPYEQYF; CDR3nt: TGTGCCAGCAGGACGAGCGGGGGCCCCTACGAGCAGTACTTC
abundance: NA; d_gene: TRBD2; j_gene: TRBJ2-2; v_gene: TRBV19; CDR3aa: CASSHLAGRLGGELFF; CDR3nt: TGTGCCAGTAGCCATCTAGCGGGTCGACTAGGGGGGGAGCTGTTTTTT
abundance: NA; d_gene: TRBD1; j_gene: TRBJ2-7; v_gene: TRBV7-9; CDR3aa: CASSSPGQGVEQYF; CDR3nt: TGTGCCAGCAGCTCACCGGGACAGGGTGTCGAGCAGTACTTC
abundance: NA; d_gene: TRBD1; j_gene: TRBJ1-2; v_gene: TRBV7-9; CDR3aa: CASSSNRGPYGYTF; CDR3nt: TGTGCCAGCAGCTCAAACAGGGGGCCCTATGGCTACACCTTC
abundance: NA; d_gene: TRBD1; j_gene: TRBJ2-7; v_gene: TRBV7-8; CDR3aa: CASSLGPTGIIQGEQYF; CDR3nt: TGTGCCAGCAGCTTAGGACCGACAGGGATCATCCAAGGGGAGCAGTACTTC
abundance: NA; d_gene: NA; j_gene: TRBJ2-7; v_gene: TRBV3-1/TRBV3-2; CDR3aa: CASSAQDSYEQYF; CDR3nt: TGTGCCAGCAGCGCACAGGATTCCTACGAGCAGTACTTC
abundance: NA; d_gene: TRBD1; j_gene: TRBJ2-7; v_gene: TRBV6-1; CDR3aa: CASSEQTGGEEQYF; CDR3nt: TGTGCCAGCAGTGAACAGACAGGGGGCGAGGAGCAGTACTTC
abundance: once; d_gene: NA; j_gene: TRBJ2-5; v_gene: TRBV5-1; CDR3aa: CASSLVGAIKTQYF; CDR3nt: TGCGCCAGCAGCTTGGTAGGGGCGATAAAGACCCAGTACTTC
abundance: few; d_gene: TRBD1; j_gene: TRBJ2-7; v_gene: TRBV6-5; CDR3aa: CASYKTGGTYEQYF; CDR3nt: TGTGCCAGCTATAAGACAGGGGGAACCTACGAGCAGTACTTC
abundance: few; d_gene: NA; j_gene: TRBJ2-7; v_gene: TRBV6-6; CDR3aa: CASSRRAYEQYF; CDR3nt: TGTGCCAGCAGTCGGCGGGCCTACGAGCAGTACTTC
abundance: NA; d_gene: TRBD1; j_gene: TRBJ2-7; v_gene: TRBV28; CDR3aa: CASSTRDRGFHEQYF; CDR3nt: TGTGCCAGCAGCACCCGGGACAGGGGTTTCCACGAGCAGTACTTC
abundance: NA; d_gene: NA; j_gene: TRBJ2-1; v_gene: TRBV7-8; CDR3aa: CASSFPPEGIDNEQFF; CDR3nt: TGTGCCAGCAGCTTCCCCCCTGAGGGAATTGACAATGAGCAGTTCTTC
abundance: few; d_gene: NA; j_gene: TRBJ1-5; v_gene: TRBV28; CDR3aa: CASSYDQGGQPQHF; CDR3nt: TGTGCCAGCAGTTACGATCAGGGCGGTCAGCCCCAGCATTTT
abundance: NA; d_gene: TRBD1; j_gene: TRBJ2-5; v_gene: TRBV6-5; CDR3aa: CASSPGQGSRETQYF; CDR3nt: TGTGCCAGCAGCCCAGGACAGGGGTCGCGGGAGACCCAGTACTTC
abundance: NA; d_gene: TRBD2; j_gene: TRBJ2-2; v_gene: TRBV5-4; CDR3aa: CASSWGLAGVSGELFF; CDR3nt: TGTGCCAGCAGCTGGGGACTAGCGGGAGTCAGCGGGGAGCTGTTTTTT
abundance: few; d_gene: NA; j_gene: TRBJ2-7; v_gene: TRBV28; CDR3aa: CASSFYESAYEQYF; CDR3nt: TGTGCCAGCAGTTTCTACGAGTCGGCCTACGAGCAGTACTTC
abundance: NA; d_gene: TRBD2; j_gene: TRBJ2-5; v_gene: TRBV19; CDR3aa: CASSMRLAGGSETQYF; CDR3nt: TGTGCCAGTAGTATGAGGTTAGCGGGAGGATCAGAGACCCAGTACTTC
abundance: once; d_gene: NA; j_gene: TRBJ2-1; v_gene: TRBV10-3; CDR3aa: CAIGQDSYNEQFF; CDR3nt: TGTGCCATCGGTCAGGACTCCTACAATGAGCAGTTCTTC
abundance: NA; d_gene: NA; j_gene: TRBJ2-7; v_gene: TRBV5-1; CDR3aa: CASSLVSDEQYF; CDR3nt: TGCGCCAGCAGCTTGGTTTCGGACGAGCAGTACTTC
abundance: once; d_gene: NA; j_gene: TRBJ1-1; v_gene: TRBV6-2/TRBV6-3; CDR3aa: CASSYWSEAFF; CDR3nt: TGTGCCAGCAGTTACTGGAGTGAAGCTTTCTTT
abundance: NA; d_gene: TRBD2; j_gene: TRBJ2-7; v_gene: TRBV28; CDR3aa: CASSSPGLAGSLEQYF; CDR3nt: TGTGCCAGCAGTTCACCGGGACTAGCGGGATCCCTAGAGCAGTACTTC
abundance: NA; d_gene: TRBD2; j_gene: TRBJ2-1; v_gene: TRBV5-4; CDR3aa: CASSFLRLAGANEQFF; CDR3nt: TGTGCCAGCAGCTTTTTGCGTCTAGCGGGGGCCAATGAGCAGTTCTTC
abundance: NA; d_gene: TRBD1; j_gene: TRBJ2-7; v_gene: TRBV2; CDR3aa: CASSGTVTYEQYF; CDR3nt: TGTGCCAGCAGCGGGACAGTGACCTACGAGCAGTACTTC
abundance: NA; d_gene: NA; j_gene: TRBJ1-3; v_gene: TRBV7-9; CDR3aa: CASNSEESSGNTIYF; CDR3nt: TGTGCCAGCAACTCGGAGGAGAGCTCTGGAAACACCATATATTTT
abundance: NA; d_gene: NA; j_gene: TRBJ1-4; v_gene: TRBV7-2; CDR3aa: CASSSDNPLGSNEKLFF; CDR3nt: TGTGCCAGCAGCTCGGACAACCCCCTGGGATCTAATGAAAAACTGTTTTTT
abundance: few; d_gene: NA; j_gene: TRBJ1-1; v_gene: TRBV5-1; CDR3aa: CASSSLGGGEAFF; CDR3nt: TGCGCCAGCAGCTCCTTAGGCGGAGGTGAAGCTTTCTTT
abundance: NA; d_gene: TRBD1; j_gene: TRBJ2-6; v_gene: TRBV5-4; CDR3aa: CANGRAGGVSGANVLTF; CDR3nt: TGTGCCAACGGAAGGGCAGGGGGCGTCTCTGGGGCCAACGTCCTGACTTTC
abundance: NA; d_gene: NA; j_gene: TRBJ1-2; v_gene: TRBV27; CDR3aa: CASSWVGRRTNYGYTF; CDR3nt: TGTGCCAGCAGTTGGGTGGGCAGACGGACAAACTATGGCTACACCTTC
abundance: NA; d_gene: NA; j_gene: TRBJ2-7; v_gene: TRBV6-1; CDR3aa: CASSDGSHYSYEQYF; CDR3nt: TGTGCCAGCAGTGATGGATCCCACTATTCCTACGAGCAGTACTTC
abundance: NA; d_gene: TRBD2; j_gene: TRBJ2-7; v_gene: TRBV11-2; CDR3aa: CASSSIRGVAVGEQYF; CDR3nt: TGTGCCAGCAGCTCCATTCGGGGGGTTGCCGTCGGGGAGCAGTACTTC
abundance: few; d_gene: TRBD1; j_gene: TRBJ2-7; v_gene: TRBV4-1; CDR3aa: CASSQLPGQGFYEQYF; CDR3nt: TGCGCCAGCAGCCAACTTCCGGGACAGGGTTTCTACGAGCAGTACTTC
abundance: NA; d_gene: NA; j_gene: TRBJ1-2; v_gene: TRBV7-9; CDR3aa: CASSLDGSGYTF; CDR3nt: TGTGCCAGCAGCCTAGATGGTAGTGGCTACACCTTC
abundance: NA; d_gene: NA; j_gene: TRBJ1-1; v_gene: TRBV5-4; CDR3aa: CASSLLDSYEAFF; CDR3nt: TGTGCCAGCAGCTTGTTAGACAGCTACGAAGCTTTCTTT